Below, 12 T cell receptor beta chains from the same sample are listed, as sequenced in a study of CD8 T cells in Susac syndrome. The RNA input was roughly 0.45 to 1 ug, and it was reverse transcribed with random hexamers. TCRdb analysed the immunoSEQ multiplex PCR reads with MiXCR anew, one entry per CDR3 protein. The data hold 150,000 to 200,000 distinct CDR3 sequences, with about 94% observed a single time. The sequencing input was CD4+ T cells from PBMCs. The receptors stem from a human donor in good health.

V usage is TRBV12-3 or TRBV12-4 and J usage is TRBJ2-4; 7 bases match TRBD2. This CDR3 has 13 amino acids. With V trimmed by 5 bases and J by 9 bases, 7 bases remained unmatched. CDR3 protein: CASSPPGEGIQYF. The DNA of the CDR3 is TGTGCCAGCAGTCCCCCGGGGGAGGGCATTCAGTACTTC.

This chain connects TRBV11-1 to TRBJ1-1; tentative D call: TRBD1 (6 bases). CDR3 length equals 14 residues. V lost 3 bases, J lost 1 base, and 9 bases lay in between. Germline lookup yields CDR1 SGHAT and CDR2 FQDESV (reference sequence). The CDR3 reads CASSFSGANTEAFF. The CDR3 DNA reads TGTGCCAGCAGCTTCTCAGGGGCGAACACTGAAGCTTTCTTT. The variable domain in full, with the rest retrieved from reference TRBV11-1 and TRBJ1-1, is EAEVAQSPRYKITEKSQAVAFWCDPISGHATLYWYRQILGQGPELLVQFQDESVVDDSQLPKDRFSAERLKGVDSTLKIQPAELGDSAMYLCASSFSGANTEAFFGQGTRLTVV.

This clonotype was seen just once. The rearrangement joins TRBV7-9 to TRBJ2-7; D ambiguous. The germline CDR1 and CDR2 sequences are SEHNR and FQNEAQ (reference sequence). The CDR3 extends over 11 amino acids. Trimming pared 4 bases from V and 5 bases from J, leaving 6 bases between. CDR3 sequence reads: CASSWNHEQYF. The CDR3 DNA reads TGTGCCAGCAGCTGGAATCACGAGCAGTACTTC.

This clonotype was seen a few times. The rearrangement uses TRBV18 and TRBJ2-2; D not resolved. This CDR3 contains 12 residues. V was cut by 2 bases and J by 5 bases, with 3 bases left in between. In germline, CDR1 is KGHSH, CDR2 LQKENI. The CDR3 DNA reads as TGTGCCAGCTCACCATGGACCGGGGAGCTGTTTTTT. Protein: CASSPWTGELFF.

This chain's CDR3 is CASSPGTLQYF. For the CDR3, the DNA is TGTGCCAGCAGCCCCGGGACTCTGCAGTATTTT. The rearrangement joins TRBV7-9 to TRBJ2-3, with TRBD2 as a possible D gene (6 bases). Germline-derived CDR1 and CDR2 are SEHNR and FQNEAQ (reference sequence). The CDR3 consists of 11 residues. V was clipped by 5 bases and J by 11 bases, with 11 bases between them.

V is TRBV4-2 and J is TRBJ2-3; 8 bases are a match to TRBD1. J was trimmed by 6 bases and V by 4 bases; bases with no gene match: 3. The germline V gene encodes CDR1 LGHNA and CDR2 YNFKEQ. The CDR3 is made up of 13 amino acids. CDR3 sequence reads: CASSPRDRDTQYF. The CDR3 nucleotides are TGTGCCAGCAGCCCCCGGGACAGGGATACGCAGTATTTT.

This chain joins TRBV20-1 and TRBJ1-1, with unresolved D. V lost 5 bases and J lost 2, with 15 bases in between. The CDR3 has 14 residues. The germline CDR1 and CDR2 sequences are DFQATT and SNEGSKA (reference sequence). The CDR3 protein is CSASPGGRNTEAFF. The CDR3 DNA reads as TGCAGTGCTTCCCCAGGAGGTCGTAACACTGAAGCTTTCTTT.

The chain recombines TRBV5-1 with TRBJ2-7; TRBD1 matches 7 bases. This CDR3 comprises 14 residues. Germline assignment: CDR1 SGHRS and CDR2 YFSETQ. The V and J ends lost 0 bases and 6 bases, in that order; junction bases with no gene match: 6. The chain's CDR3 is CASSLVTGVTEQYF. The CDR3 nucleotides read TGCGCCAGCAGCTTGGTAACAGGGGTCACCGAGCAGTACTTC.

This chain links TRBV27 with TRBJ2-5; a weak D match, TRBD2 (7 bases). The CDR3 contains 13 residues. V was cut by 5 bases and J by 5 bases, with 12 bases left in between. Germline assignment: CDR1 MNHEY and CDR2 SMNVEV (reference sequence). The DNA of the CDR3 is TGTGCCAGCAGTCCAAGGGGGGGGGAGACCCAGTACTTC. It translates to CASSPRGGETQYF.

This clonotype was counted only a few times. J is TRBJ1-1 and V is TRBV5-4; 7 bases line up with TRBD1. The CDR3 extends over 14 amino acids. Germline V gene data show CDR1 as SGHNT and CDR2 as YYREEE (reference sequence). V shed 5 bases, J shed 3 bases, and the junction held 7 bases outside the gene matches. Here the CDR3 reads CASSRPQGDTEAFF. DNA for the CDR3: TGTGCCAGCAGTCGTCCTCAGGGGGACACTGAAGCTTTCTTT.

CDR3 amino acids: CASSPTGFPDEAFF. The CDR3 DNA sequence: TGTGCCAGCAGCCCTACAGGCTTCCCCGATGAAGCTTTCTTT. The V and J genes are TRBV3-1 and TRBJ1-1; maybe TRBD1 (5 bases). With 4 bases removed from V and 7 bases from J, the gap between germline ends came to 16 bases. Germline lookup yields CDR1 LGHDT and CDR2 YNNKEL (reference sequence). The CDR3 is 14 residues long.

DNA of the CDR3: TGTGCCAGCAGCTTGGTAGGGTCGACCTCCTACGAGCAGTACTTC. Protein sequence: CASSLVGSTSYEQYF. The V gene is TRBV5-6, the J gene TRBJ2-7; D unclear. Germline values: CDR1 SGHDT, CDR2 YYEEEE. The CDR3 is made up of 15 amino acids. The ends were cut back, 0 bases at V and 0 bases at J, with 10 bases in the middle.